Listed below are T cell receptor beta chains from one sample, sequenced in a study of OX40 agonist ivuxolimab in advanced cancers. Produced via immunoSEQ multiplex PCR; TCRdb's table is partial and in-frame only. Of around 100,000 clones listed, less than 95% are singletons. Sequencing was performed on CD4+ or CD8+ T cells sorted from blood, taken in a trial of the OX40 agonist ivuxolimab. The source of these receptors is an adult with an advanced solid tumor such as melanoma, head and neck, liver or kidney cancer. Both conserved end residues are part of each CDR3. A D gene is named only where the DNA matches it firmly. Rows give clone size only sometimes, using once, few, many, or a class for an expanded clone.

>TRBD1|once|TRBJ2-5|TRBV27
TGTGCCAGCAGCCAGGGACAGTACATAGAGACCCAGTACTTC
CASSQGQYIETQYF
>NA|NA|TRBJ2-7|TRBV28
TGTGCCAGCAGTGGACCTCACTCCTACGAGCAGTACTTC
CASSGPHSYEQYF
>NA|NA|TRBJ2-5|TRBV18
TGTGCCAGCTCACCACAGGGGTGGGAGACCCAGTACTTC
CASSPQGWETQYF
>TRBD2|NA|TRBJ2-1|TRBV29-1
TGCAGCGTTGGACTAGCGGGCTACAATGAGCAGTTCTTC
CSVGLAGYNEQFF
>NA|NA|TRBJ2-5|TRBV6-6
TGTGCCAGCAGTTCAACACAAGAGACCCAGTACTTC
CASSSTQETQYF
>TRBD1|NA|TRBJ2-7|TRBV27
TGTGCCAGCAGTCTTCGGACAGGGGGCTACGAGCAGTACTTC
CASSLRTGGYEQYF
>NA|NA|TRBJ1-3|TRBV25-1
TGTGCCAGCAGCCCCGGGGTAACTGGAAACACCATATATTTT
CASSPGVTGNTIYF
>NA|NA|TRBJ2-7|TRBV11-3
TGTGCCAGCAGCTTACGCGCAGGGACCACCTACGAGCAGTACTTC
CASSLRAGTTYEQYF
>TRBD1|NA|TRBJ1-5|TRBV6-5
TGTGCCAGCAGCTCGGACAGGCGAAATCAGCCCCAGCATTTT
CASSSDRRNQPQHF
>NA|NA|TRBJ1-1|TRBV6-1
TGTGCCAGCAGTGTAGGGGGGGTCATGAACACTGAAGCTTTCTTT
CASSVGGVMNTEAFF
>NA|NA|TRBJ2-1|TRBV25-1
TGTGCCAGCAGTGAATTAGGTAGGAATGAGCAGTTCTTC
CASSELGRNEQFF
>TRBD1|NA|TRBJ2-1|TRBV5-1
TGCGCCAGCAGAATTAGGACAGGGAAAGAAGATGAGCAGTTCTTC
CASRIRTGKEDEQFF
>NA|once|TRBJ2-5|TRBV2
TGTGCCAGCAGTGTAGGATGGGAGACCCAGTACTTC
CASSVGWETQYF
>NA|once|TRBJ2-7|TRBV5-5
TGTGCCAGCAGCTTGGGAGAGTACGAGCAGTACTTC
CASSLGEYEQYF
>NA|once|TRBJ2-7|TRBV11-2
TGTGCCAGCAGTCAGCAAGGCTACGAGCAGTACTTC
CASSQQGYEQYF
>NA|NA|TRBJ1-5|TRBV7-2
TGTGCCAGCAGCTTGGGGGGGAAAAGCAATCAGCCCCAGCATTTT
CASSLGGKSNQPQHF
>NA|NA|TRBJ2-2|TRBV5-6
TGTGCCAGCAGCCCCGTCTGGACGAACACCGGGGAGCTGTTTTTT
CASSPVWTNTGELFF
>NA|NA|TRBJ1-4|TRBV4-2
TGTGCCAGCAGCCAAGGGGAAGAAGATGAAAAACTGTTTTTT
CASSQGEEDEKLFF
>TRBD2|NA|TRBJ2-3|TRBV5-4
TGTGCCAGCAGCTTGGAGACTAGCGGGAGGGGATATTTT
CASSLETSGRGYF
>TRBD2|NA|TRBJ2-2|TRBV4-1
TGCGCCAGCACCCACAGGGGCGGGACTAGCGGGTACGCGAACACCGGGGAGCTGTTTTTT
CASTHRGGTSGYANTGELFF
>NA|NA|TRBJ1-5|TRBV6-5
TGTGCCAGCAGTTGGAGGAATAGCAATCAGCCCCAGCATTTT
CASSWRNSNQPQHF
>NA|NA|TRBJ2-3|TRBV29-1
TGCAGCGGAGGACTATCGGGGGATACGCAGTATTTT
CSGGLSGDTQYF
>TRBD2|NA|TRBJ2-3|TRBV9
TGTGCCAGCAGGCCGGTCAGCGGGAGTACAGATACGCAGTATTTT
CASRPVSGSTDTQYF
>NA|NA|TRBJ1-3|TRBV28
TGTGCCAGCAGTTCCTTAAAGACAGGAGCTGGAAACACCATATATTTT
CASSSLKTGAGNTIYF
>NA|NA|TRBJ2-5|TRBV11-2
TGTGCCAGCAGCTTAGCGGGCCGTTGGGAGACCCAGTACTTC
CASSLAGRWETQYF
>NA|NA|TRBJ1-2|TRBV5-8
TGTGCCAGCAGCCCACGGGGGCGAGTGAACTATGGCTACACCTTC
CASSPRGRVNYGYTF
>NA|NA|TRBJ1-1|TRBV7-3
TGTGCCAGCAGCTTAAGGAGGGACACTGAAGCTTTCTTT
CASSLRRDTEAFF